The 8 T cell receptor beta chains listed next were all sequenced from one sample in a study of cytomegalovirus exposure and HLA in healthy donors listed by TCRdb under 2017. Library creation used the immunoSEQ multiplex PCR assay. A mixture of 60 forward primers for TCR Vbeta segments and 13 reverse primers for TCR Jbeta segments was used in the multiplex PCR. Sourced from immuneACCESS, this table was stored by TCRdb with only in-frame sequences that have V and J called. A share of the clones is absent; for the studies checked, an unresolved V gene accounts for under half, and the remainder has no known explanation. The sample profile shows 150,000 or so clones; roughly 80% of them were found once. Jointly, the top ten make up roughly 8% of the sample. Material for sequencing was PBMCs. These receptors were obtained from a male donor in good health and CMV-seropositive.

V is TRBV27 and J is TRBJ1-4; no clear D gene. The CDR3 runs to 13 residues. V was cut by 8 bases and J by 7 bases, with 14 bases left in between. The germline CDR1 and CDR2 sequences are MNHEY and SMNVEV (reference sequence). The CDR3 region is CASRLGASEKLFF. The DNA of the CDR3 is TGTGCCAGCCGTCTAGGCGCAAGTGAAAAACTGTTTTTT.

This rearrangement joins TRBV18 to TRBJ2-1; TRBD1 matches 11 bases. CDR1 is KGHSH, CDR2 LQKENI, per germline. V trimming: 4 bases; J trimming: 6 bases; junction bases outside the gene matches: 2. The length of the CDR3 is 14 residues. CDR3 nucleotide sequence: TGTGCCAGCTCACTGGGGACAGGGGGCAATGAGCAGTTCTTC. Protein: CASSLGTGGNEQFF.

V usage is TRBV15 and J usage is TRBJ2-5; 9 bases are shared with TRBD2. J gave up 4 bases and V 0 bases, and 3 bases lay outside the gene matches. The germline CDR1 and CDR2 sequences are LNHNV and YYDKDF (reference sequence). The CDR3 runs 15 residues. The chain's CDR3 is CATSRDAGGPETQYF. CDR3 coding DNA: TGTGCCACCAGCAGAGATGCGGGAGGGCCAGAGACCCAGTACTTC.

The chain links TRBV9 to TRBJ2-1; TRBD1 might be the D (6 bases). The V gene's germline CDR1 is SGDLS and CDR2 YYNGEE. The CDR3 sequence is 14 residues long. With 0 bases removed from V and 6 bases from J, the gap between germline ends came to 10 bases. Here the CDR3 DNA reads TGTGCCAGCAGCGTAGAGTCCAGGGGCAATGAGCAGTTCTTC. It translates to CASSVESRGNEQFF.

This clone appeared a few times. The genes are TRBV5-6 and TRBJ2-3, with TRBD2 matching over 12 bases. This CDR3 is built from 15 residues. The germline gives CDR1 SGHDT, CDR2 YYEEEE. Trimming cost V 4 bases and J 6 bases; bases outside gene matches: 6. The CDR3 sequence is CASSVLAGGPDTQYF. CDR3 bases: TGTGCCAGCAGCGTGCTAGCGGGGGGGCCGGATACGCAGTATTTT.

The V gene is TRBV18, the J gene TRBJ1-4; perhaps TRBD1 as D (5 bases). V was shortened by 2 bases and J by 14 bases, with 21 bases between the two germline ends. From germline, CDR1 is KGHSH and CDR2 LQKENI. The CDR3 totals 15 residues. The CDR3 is CASSPGLLLGRGLFF. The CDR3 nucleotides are TGTGCCAGCTCACCAGGACTACTTTTGGGACGGGGGCTGTTTTTT.

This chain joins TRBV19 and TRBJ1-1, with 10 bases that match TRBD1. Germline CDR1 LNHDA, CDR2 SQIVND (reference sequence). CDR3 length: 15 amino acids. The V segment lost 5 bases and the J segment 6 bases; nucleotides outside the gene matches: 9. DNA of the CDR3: TGTGCCAGTAGTCCCCGGACAGGGGGGAGCGCTGAAGCTTTCTTT. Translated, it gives CASSPRTGGSAEAFF.

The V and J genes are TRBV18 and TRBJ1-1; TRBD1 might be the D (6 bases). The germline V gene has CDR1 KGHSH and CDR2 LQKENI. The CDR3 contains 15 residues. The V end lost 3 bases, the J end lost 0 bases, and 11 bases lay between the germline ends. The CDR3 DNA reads TGTGCCAGCTCACCTCGGACAGTTATGAACACTGAAGCTTTCTTT. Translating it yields CASSPRTVMNTEAFF.